Below are 23 T cell receptor beta chains sequenced from a single sample in a study of siplizumab effects on memory and regulatory T cells. Using immunoSEQ multiplex PCR, the repertoire was profiled, and TCRdb retains in-frame clones only, with some absent. The sample carries around 87,000 clones, 80% to 90% recorded once. Specimen: CD4+ T cells sorted from blood. The receptors stem from a human donor in good health.

This clone has only one observation. The chain couples TRBV7-9 to TRBJ2-1, with D maybe TRBD2 (6 bases). Per germline, CDR1 SEHNR and CDR2 FQNEAQ (reference sequence). The CDR3 runs to 13 residues. V lost 3 bases and J lost 9, with 12 bases in between. The CDR3 region is CASSLMTSGEQFF. For the CDR3, the DNA is TGTGCCAGCAGCTTGATGACTAGTGGTGAGCAGTTCTTC.

The genes are TRBV10-3 and TRBJ2-5, with D possibly being TRBD1 (5 bases). Looked up from germline, CDR1 is ENHRY and CDR2 is SYGVKD. The CDR3 spans 13 residues. Trimming stripped 5 bases from V and 3 bases from J, with 10 bases between. For the CDR3, the DNA is TGTGCCATCAGTAGACAGAGAGAAGAGACCCAGTACTTC. Translation gives CAISRQREETQYF.

The chain recombines TRBV19 with TRBJ1-5; tentatively, D is TRBD1 (6 bases). This CDR3 contains 14 residues. Germline CDR1 LNHDA, CDR2 SQIVND (reference sequence). The V gene lost 3 bases and the J gene lost 7 bases, with 13 bases spanning the gap. The CDR3 coding sequence is TGTGCCAGTAGTATGGGGCAGGGGCCCCAGCCCCAGCATTTT. Translating it yields CASSMGQGPQPQHF.

V gene TRBV5-4 combines with J gene TRBJ2-1; 9 positions match TRBD2. After removal of 0 bases from V and 9 bases from J, the junction contained 10 bases not matched to a gene. There are 16 residues in the CDR3. Germline V gene sequence: CDR1 SGHNT, CDR2 YYREEE (reference sequence). CDR3 sequence: CASSLAGSGRYGEQFF. The CDR3 nucleotides are TGTGCCAGCAGCTTGGCCGGTAGCGGGAGATATGGTGAGCAGTTCTTC.

This chain links TRBV18 with TRBJ2-7, with D possibly matching TRBD1 (5 bases). The CDR3 has 14 amino acids. Germline CDR1 and CDR2: KGHSH and LQKENI. Trimming cost V 6 bases and J 3 bases, with 15 bases left between them. Here the CDR3 reads CASSPATEGYEQYF. The CDR3 bases are TGTGCCAGCTCGCCTGCGACAGAAGGCTACGAGCAGTACTTC.

This chain joins TRBV18 and TRBJ1-5; D possibly corresponds to TRBD1 (6 bases). Germline values: CDR1 KGHSH, CDR2 LQKENI. V gave up 3 bases and J gave up 0 bases, with 9 bases separating them. This CDR3 spans 15 amino acids. CDR3 sequence: CASSPGGGSNQPQHF. The CDR3 bases are TGTGCCAGCTCACCTGGAGGGGGTAGCAATCAGCCCCAGCATTTT.

For this clone: One end of the junction varies from germline; a read error may be responsible. This chain links TRBV5-1 with TRBJ2-1; 10 positions match TRBD1. CDR1 and CDR2 (germline): SGHRS, YFSETQ. The CDR3 runs to 15 residues. Here the CDR3 reads CASSLVRQGAYEQFF. In DNA, the CDR3 is TGTGCCAGCAGCTTGGTAAGACAGGGGGCTTATGAGCAGTTCTTC.

The chain couples TRBV7-3 to TRBJ2-5; D possibly corresponds to TRBD2 (5 bases). This CDR3 is built from 13 residues. Germline V lookup: CDR1 SGHTA, CDR2 FQGTGA. The V end was cut by 2 bases, the J end by 5 bases, with 9 bases between. The CDR3 region is CASSLEGLETQYF. CDR3 DNA sequence: TGTGCCAGCAGCTTAGAGGGTCTTGAGACCCAGTACTTC.

The chain links TRBV5-4 to TRBJ1-6, with TRBD1 matching over 7 bases. CDR3 size: 14 residues. CDR1 and CDR2 (germline): SGHNT, YYREEE (reference sequence). V dropped 5 bases and J dropped 6; count of bases not matched to a gene: 5. CDR3 sequence reads: CASRRDSPNSPLHF. As DNA, the CDR3 is TGTGCCAGCAGGAGGGACAGCCCTAATTCACCCCTCCACTTT.

V usage is TRBV10-2 and J usage is TRBJ2-5, with D perhaps assigned TRBD1 or TRBD2 (7 bases each). CDR1 is WSHSY, CDR2 SAAADI, per germline. The V end was cut by 0 bases, the J end by 1 base, with 15 bases between. The CDR3 runs to 17 residues. The CDR3 DNA reads as TGCGCCAGCAGTGAGTCGATTGTCAGGGGGGGCCAAGAGACCCAGTACTTC. Protein: CASSESIVRGGQETQYF.

This chain uses TRBV9 with TRBJ2-2; D is uncertain. The CDR3 loop spans 15 amino acids. Trimming cost V 0 bases and J 5 bases, with 11 bases left between them. Germline CDR1 reads SGDLS; CDR2 reads YYNGEE. The CDR3 DNA is TGTGCCAGCAGCGTAGGAGCGTCTATAACCGGGGAGCTGTTTTTT. Translated, it gives CASSVGASITGELFF.

The rearrangement links TRBV19 to TRBJ1-2, with 9 bases fitting TRBD1. CDR1 is LNHDA and CDR2 is SQIVND in the germline V gene (reference sequence). This CDR3 has 15 residues. With V trimmed by 4 bases and J by 7 bases, 10 bases remained unmatched. The CDR3 loop reads CASSTTLQGAGGYTF. The CDR3 DNA reads as TGTGCCAGTAGTACAACCCTACAGGGGGCCGGTGGCTACACCTTC.

The V and J genes are TRBV28 and TRBJ1-2; tentatively, D is TRBD1 (5 bases). The germline CDR1 and CDR2 sequences are MDHEN and SYDVKM. V was clipped by 10 bases and J by 2 bases, with 14 bases between them. This CDR3 region has 13 residues. CDR3 protein: CAIPRAGNYGYTF. The CDR3 coding sequence is TGTGCCATCCCCAGGGCAGGGAACTATGGCTACACCTTC.

CDR3 in DNA: TGTGCCAGCAGCTTACTAGCGGGAGGCTACAATGAGCAGTTCTTC. This encodes CASSLLAGGYNEQFF. This chain joins TRBV5-6 and TRBJ2-1, with 12 bases matching TRBD2. This CDR3 has 15 amino acids. The V segment lost 2 bases and the J segment 3 bases; nucleotides outside the gene matches: 0. The V gene's germline CDR1 is SGHDT and CDR2 YYEEEE. Full variable domain (rest looked up from reference TRBV5-6 and TRBJ2-1): DAGVTQSPTHLIKTRGQQVTLRCSPKSGHDTVSWYQQALGQGPQFIFQYYEEEERQRGNFPDRFSGHQFPNYSSELNVNALLLGDSALYLCASSLLAGGYNEQFFGPGTRLTVL.

This clone was counted between two and nine times. This chain connects TRBV28 to TRBJ1-5; no firm D call. The V gene lost 11 bases and the J gene lost 4 bases, with 12 bases spanning the gap. CDR3 length equals 12 residues. Germline CDR1 is MDHEN and CDR2 is SYDVKM. The CDR3 loop is CALGRANQPQHF. The CDR3 DNA reads as TGTGCCCTCGGAAGGGCGAATCAGCCCCAGCATTTT.

The rearrangement links TRBV19 to TRBJ1-2; 11 nucleotides agree with TRBD1. Germline CDR1 reads LNHDA; CDR2 reads SQIVND (reference sequence). This CDR3 comprises 18 residues. V shed 2 bases, J shed 0 bases, and the junction held 8 bases outside the gene matches. CDR3 nucleotide sequence: TGTGCCAGTAGTATAATCCGGACAGGGGGCCTAGCTAACTATGGCTACACCTTC. Its protein is CASSIIRTGGLANYGYTF.

This chain uses TRBV7-2 with TRBJ2-5, with 12 bases matching TRBD2. V dropped 4 bases and J dropped 4; count of bases not matched to a gene: 4. The CDR3 spans 15 residues. Germline assignment: CDR1 SGHTA and CDR2 FQGNSA. The CDR3 bases are TGTGCCAGCAGCTCAAGACTAGCGGGGGTAGAGACCCAGTACTTC. It encodes CASSSRLAGVETQYF.

The gene calls are TRBV9 and TRBJ2-7; 7 bases align to TRBD1. The CDR3 covers 15 residues. V shed 3 bases and J 0 bases; nucleotides not matched to a gene: 6. From germline, CDR1 is SGDLS and CDR2 YYNGEE. CDR3 DNA: TGTGCCAGCAGCGCCAGGGGGACAAGCTCCTACGAGCAGTACTTC. This translates into CASSARGTSSYEQYF. Together with reference TRBV9 and TRBJ2-7, the CDR3 gives the full variable domain: DSGVTQTPKHLITATGQRVTLRCSPRSGDLSVYWYQQSLDQGLQFLIQYYNGEERAKGNILERFSAQQFPDLHSELNLSSLELGDSALYFCASSARGTSSYEQYFGPGTRLTVT.

CDR3 in amino acids: CASRPARGGTVNEQYF. CDR3 sequence (DNA): TGTGCCAGCAGACCAGCAAGGGGGGGGACTGTAAACGAGCAGTACTTC. The chain combines TRBV27 with TRBJ2-7; TRBD2 is a possible D gene (7 bases). Per the germline V gene, CDR1 is MNHEY and CDR2 is SMNVEV (reference sequence). CDR3 length: 16 residues. The ends were cut back, 6 bases at V and 5 bases at J, with 23 bases in the middle.

The chain uses TRBV28 and TRBJ2-7; 12 positions agree with TRBD2. This CDR3 has 14 residues. The V segment lost 3 bases and the J segment 7 bases; nucleotides outside the gene matches: 4. In germline, CDR1 is MDHEN, CDR2 SYDVKM. CDR3 sequence: CASSLLAGGREQYF. The CDR3 DNA sequence: TGTGCCAGCAGTTTGCTAGCGGGAGGGAGGGAGCAGTACTTC.

DNA for the CDR3: TGTGCCAGCAGCTTTAGCGGGGTGGTACCTAGGGAGACCCAGTACTTC. Translation: CASSFSGVVPRETQYF. The chain has TRBV7-2 and TRBJ2-5; 8 bases agree with TRBD2. Trimming at V came to 3 bases and at J to 5 bases, leaving 11 bases not matched to a gene. The CDR3 contains 16 residues. CDR1 is SGHTA and CDR2 is FQGNSA in the germline V gene.

V is TRBV11-1 and J is TRBJ2-1, with a weak D call TRBD2 (5 bases). The CDR3 contains 14 residues. Trimming took 1 base from V and 6 from J, leaving 10 bases between them. CDR1 is SGHAT, CDR2 FQDESV, per germline (reference sequence). The CDR3 is CASSLGWEINEQFF. CDR3 in DNA: TGTGCCAGCAGCTTAGGTTGGGAGATCAATGAGCAGTTCTTC.

V usage is TRBV5-1 and J usage is TRBJ2-2; 8 nucleotides align to TRBD1. The V gene's germline CDR1 is SGHRS and CDR2 YFSETQ. The V segment lost 0 bases and the J segment 6 bases; nucleotides outside the gene matches: 10. This CDR3 has 17 residues. The CDR3 DNA reads as TGCGCCAGCAGCTTGGTACCGGGCAGGGGGCGCCCCGGGGAGCTGTTTTTT. This sequence encodes CASSLVPGRGRPGELFF. The full variable domain, in which reference TRBV5-1 and TRBJ2-2 provide the parts outside the CDR3, is KAGVTQTPRYLIKTRGQQVTLSCSPISGHRSVSWYQQTPGQGLQFLFEYFSETQRNKGNFPGRFSGRQFSNSRSEMNVSTLELGDSALYLCASSLVPGRGRPGELFFGEGSRLTVL.